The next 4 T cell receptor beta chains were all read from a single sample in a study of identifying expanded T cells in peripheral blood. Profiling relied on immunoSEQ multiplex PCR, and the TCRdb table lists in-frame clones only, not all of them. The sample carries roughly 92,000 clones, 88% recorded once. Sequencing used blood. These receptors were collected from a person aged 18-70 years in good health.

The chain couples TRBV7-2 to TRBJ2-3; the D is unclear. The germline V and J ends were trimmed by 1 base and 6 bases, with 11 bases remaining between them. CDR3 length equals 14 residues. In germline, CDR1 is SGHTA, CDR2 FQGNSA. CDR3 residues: CASSLVSSPDTQYF. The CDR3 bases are TGTGCCAGCAGCTTAGTATCATCCCCCGATACGCAGTATTTT.

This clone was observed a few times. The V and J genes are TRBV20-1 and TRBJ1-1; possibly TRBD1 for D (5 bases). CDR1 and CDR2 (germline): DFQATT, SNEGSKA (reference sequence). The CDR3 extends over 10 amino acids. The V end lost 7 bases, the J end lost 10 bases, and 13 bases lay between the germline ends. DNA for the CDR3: TGCAGTGTGTCAGGGTTCTCAGCTTTCTTT. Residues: CSVSGFSAFF.

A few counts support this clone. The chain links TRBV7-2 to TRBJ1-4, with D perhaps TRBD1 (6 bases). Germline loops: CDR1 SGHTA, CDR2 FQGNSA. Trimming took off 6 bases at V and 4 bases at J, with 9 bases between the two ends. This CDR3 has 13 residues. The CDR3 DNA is TGTGCCAGCAGTAGGGGGATTAATGAAAAACTGTTTTTT. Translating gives CASSRGINEKLFF.

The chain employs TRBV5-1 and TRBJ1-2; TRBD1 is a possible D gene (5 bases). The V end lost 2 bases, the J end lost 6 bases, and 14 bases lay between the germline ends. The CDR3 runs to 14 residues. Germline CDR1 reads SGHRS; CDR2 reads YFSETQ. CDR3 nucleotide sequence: TGCGCCAGCAGCTTTTCAGGGTCCTCTAATGGCTACACCTTC. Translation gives CASSFSGSSNGYTF.